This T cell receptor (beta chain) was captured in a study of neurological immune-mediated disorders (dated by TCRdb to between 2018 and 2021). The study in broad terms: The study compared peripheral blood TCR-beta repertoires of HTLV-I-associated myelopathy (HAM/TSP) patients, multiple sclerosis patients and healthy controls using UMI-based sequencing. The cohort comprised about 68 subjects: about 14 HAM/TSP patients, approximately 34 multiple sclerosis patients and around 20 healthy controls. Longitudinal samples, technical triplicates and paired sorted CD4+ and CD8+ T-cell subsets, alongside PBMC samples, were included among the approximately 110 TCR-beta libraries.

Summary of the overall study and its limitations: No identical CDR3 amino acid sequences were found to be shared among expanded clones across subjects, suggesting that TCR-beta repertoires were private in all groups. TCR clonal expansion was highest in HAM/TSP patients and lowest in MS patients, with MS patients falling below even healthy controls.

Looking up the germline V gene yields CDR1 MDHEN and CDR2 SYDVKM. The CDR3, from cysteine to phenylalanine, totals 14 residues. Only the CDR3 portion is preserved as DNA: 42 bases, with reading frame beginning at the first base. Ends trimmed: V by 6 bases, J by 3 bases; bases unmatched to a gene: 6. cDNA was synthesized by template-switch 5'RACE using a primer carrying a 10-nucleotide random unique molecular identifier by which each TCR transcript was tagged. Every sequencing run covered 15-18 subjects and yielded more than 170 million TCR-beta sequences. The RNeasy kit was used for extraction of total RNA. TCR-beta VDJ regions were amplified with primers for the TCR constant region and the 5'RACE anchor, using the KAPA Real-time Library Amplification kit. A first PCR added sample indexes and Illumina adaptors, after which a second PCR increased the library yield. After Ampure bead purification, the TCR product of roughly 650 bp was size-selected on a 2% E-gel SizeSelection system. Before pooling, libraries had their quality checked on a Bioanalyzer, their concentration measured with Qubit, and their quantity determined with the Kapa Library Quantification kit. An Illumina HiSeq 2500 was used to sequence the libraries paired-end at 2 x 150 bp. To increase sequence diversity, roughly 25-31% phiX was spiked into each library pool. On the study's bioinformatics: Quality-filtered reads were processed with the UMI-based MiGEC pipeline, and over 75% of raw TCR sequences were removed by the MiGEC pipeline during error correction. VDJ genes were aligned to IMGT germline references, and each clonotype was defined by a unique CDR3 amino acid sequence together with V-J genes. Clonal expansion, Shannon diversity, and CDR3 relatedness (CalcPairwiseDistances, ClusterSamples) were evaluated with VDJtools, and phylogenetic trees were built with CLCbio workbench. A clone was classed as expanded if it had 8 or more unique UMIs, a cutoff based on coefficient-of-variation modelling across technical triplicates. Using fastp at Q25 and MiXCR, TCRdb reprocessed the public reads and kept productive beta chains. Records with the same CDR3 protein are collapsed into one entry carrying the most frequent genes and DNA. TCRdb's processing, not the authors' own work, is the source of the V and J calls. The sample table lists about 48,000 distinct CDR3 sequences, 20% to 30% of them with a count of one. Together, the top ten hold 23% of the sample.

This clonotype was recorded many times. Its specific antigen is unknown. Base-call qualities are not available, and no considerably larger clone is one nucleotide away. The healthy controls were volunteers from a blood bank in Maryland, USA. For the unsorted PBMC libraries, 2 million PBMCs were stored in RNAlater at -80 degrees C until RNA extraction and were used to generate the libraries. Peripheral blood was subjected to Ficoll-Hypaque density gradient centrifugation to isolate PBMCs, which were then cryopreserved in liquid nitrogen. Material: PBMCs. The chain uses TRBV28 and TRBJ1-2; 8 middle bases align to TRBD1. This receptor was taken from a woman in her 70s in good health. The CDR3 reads CASRKQGVDYGYTF. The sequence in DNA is TGTGCCAGCAGGAAACAGGGGGTCGACTATGGCTACACCTTC.